The T cell receptor beta chain described here comes from a study of cytomegalovirus exposure and HLA in healthy donors. Across the study: Earlier, almost 120 million unique TCR beta sequences were recovered from about 200 million T cells by an analysis.

The PCR was carried out with 60 Vbeta primers and 13 Jbeta primers. The assay was immunoSEQ multiplex PCR, and TCRdb's table has in-frame clones only and misses some. The data hold 120,000 or so clones, with roughly 82% observed a single time. Sequencing was performed on PBMCs. This sequence was found in a man aged 18 to 30 in good health and CMV-seropositive.

The CDR3 DNA follows: TGTGCCAGCAGCTTCAAAATAGGGGACAGGTACCCACTCCTAGACGAGCAGTACTTC. This sequence encodes CASSFKIGDRYPLLDEQYF. J is TRBJ2-7 and V is TRBV5-5, with 8 bases aligning to TRBD1. CDR3 length: 19 amino acids. V lost 2 bases, J lost 5 bases, and 21 bases stayed unmatched. CDR1 is SGHKS and CDR2 is YYEKEE in the germline V gene (reference sequence).